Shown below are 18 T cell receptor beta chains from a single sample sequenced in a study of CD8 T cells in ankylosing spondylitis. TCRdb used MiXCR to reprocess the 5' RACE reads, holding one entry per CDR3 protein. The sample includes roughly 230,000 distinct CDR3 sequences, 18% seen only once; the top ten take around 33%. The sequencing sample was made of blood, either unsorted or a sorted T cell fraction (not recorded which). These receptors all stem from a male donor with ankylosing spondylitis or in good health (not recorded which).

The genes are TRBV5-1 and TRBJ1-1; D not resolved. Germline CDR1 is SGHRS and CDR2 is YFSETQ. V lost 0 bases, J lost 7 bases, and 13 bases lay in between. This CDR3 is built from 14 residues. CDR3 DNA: TGCGCCAGCAGCTTGGTGGCAGCCGTCGATGAAGCTTTCTTT. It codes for CASSLVAAVDEAFF.

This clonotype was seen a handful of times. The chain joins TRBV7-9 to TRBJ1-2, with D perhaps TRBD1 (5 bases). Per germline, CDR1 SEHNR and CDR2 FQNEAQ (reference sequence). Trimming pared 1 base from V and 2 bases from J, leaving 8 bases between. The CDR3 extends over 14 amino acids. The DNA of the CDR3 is TGTGCCAGCAGCTTAGGGGCAGGGAACTATGGCTACACCTTC. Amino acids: CASSLGAGNYGYTF. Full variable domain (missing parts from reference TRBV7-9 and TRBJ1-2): DTGVSQNPRHKITKRGQNVTFRCDPISEHNRLYWYRQTLGQGPEFLTYFQNEAQLEKSRLLSDRFSAERPKGSFSTLEIQRTEQGDSAMYLCASSLGAGNYGYTFGSGTRLTVV.

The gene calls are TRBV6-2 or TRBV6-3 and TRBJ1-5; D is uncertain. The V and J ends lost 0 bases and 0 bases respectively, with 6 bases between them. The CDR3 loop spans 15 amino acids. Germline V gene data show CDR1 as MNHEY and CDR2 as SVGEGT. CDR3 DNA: TGTGCCAGCAGTTACTCGGTCCATAGCAATCAGCCCCAGCATTTT. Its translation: CASSYSVHSNQPQHF.

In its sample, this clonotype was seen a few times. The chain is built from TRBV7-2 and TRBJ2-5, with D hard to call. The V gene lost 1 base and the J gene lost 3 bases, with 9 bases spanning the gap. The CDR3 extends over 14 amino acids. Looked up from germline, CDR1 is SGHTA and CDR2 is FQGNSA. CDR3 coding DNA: TGTGCCAGCAGCTTAGGGCACACCGAAGAGACCCAGTACTTC. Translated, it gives CASSLGHTEETQYF.

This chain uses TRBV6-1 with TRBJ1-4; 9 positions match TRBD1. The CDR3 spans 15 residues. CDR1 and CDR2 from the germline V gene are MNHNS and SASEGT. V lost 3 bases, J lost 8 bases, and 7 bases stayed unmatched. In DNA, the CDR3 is TGTGCCAGCAGTGACGTTAGGGACAGGGACGAAAAACTGTTTTTT. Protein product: CASSDVRDRDEKLFF.

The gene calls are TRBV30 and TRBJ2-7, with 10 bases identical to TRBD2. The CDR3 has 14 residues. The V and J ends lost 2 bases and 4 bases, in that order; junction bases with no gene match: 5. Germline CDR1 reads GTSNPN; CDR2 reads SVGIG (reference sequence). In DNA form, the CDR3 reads TGTGCCTGGAGTCCGGGACTAGCGATATACGAGCAGTACTTC. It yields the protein CAWSPGLAIYEQYF.

CDR3 in amino acids: CSGRTSGDYEQYF. The DNA of the CDR3 is TGCAGCGGAAGGACTAGCGGAGACTACGAGCAGTACTTC. The V and J genes are TRBV29-1 and TRBJ2-7, with 10 bases matching TRBD2. CDR1 and CDR2 (germline): SQVTM, ANQGSEA. The CDR3 sequence is 13 residues long. V lost 7 bases, J lost 3 bases, and 6 bases stayed unmatched.

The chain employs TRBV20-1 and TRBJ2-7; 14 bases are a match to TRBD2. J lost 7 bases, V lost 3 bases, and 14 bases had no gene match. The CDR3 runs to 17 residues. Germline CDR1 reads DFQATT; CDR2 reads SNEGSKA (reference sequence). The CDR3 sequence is CSARGGTSGRSSWEQYF. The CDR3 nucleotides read TGCAGTGCTAGGGGGGGGACTAGCGGGAGAAGCTCGTGGGAGCAGTACTTC.

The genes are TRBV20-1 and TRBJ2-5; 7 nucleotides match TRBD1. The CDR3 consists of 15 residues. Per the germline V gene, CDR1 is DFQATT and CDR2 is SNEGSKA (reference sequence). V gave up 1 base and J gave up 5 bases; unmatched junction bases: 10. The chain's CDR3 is CSARGRTGQEETQYF. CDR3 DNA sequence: TGCAGTGCTAGAGGCCGGACAGGTCAGGAGGAGACCCAGTACTTC.

As DNA, the CDR3 is TGTGCCAGCAGTCCGCCTTTAGCGGGAGTGTCCTACAATGAGCAGTTCTTC. It encodes CASSPPLAGVSYNEQFF. This sequence joins TRBV2 and TRBJ2-1; 9 nucleotides agree with TRBD2. CDR1 SNHLY and CDR2 FYNNEI come from the germline V gene. This CDR3 has 17 amino acids. V shed 5 bases, J shed 1 base, and the junction held 9 bases outside the gene matches.

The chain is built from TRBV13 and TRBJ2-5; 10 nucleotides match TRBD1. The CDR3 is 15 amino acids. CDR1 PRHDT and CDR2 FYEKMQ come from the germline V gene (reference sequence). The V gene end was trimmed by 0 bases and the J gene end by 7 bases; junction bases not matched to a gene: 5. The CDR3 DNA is TGTGCCAGCAGCTTAGGGACAGGGGGCGCTGGGACCCAGTACTTC. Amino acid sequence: CASSLGTGGAGTQYF.

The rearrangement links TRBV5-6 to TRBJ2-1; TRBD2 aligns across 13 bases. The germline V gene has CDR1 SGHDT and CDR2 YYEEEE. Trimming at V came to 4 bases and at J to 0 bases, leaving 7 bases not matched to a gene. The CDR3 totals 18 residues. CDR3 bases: TGTGCCAGCAGCGTCGGACTAGCGGGAGTGAGCTCCTACAATGAGCAGTTCTTC. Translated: CASSVGLAGVSSYNEQFF.

The CDR3 DNA sequence: TGTGCCAGCAGTTTATGGACAGGGGAAAAGGACGAGCAGTACTTC. Protein sequence: CASSLWTGEKDEQYF. This chain links TRBV28 with TRBJ2-7; 8 nucleotides align to TRBD1. CDR3 length equals 15 residues. The J segment lost 5 bases and the V segment lost 0 bases, leaving 6 bases of the junction unmatched. Germline V CDR1 and CDR2: MDHEN, SYDVKM.

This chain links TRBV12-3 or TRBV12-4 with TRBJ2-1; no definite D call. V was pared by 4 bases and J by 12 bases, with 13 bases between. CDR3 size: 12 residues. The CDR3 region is CASSSTPLVQFF. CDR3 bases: TGTGCCAGCAGTTCGACCCCTTTGGTGCAGTTCTTC.

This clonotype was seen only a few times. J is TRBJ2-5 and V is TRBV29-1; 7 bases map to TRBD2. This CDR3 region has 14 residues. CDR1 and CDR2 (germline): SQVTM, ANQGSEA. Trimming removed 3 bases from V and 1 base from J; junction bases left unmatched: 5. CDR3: CSVDLAVFQETQYF. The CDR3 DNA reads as TGCAGCGTTGACCTAGCGGTTTTCCAAGAGACCCAGTACTTC. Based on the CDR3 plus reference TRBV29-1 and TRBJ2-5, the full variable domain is SAVISQKPSRDICQRGTSLTIQCQVDSQVTMMFWYRQQPGQSLTLIATANQGSEATYESGFVIDKFPISRPNLTFSTLTVSNMSPEDSSIYLCSVDLAVFQETQYFGPGTRLLVL.

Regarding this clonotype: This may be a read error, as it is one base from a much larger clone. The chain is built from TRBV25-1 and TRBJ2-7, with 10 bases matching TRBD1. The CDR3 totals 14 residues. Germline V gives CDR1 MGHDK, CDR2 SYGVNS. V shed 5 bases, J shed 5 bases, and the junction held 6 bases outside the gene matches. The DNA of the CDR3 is TGTGCCAGCAGTAAGACAGGGGGCGGCAACGAGCAGTACTTC. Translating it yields CASSKTGGGNEQYF.

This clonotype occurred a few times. The CDR3 region is CASSLLTGGPFHSEAFF. CDR3 in DNA: TGTGCCAGCAGTTTACTGACAGGGGGCCCATTTCACTCTGAAGCTTTCTTT. This sequence joins TRBV12-3 or TRBV12-4 and TRBJ1-1, with TRBD1 matching over 10 bases. The junction had 12 bases not matched to a gene; V was cut back by 2 bases and J by 6 bases. This CDR3 contains 17 residues.

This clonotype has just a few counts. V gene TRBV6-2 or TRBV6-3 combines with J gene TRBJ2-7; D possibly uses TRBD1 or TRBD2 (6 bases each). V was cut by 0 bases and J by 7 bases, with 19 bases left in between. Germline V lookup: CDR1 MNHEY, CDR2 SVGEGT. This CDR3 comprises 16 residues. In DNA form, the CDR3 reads TGTGCCAGCAGTTACTCGAAGGAGACGGGGGCTTGGGAGCAGTACTTC. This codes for CASSYSKETGAWEQYF.